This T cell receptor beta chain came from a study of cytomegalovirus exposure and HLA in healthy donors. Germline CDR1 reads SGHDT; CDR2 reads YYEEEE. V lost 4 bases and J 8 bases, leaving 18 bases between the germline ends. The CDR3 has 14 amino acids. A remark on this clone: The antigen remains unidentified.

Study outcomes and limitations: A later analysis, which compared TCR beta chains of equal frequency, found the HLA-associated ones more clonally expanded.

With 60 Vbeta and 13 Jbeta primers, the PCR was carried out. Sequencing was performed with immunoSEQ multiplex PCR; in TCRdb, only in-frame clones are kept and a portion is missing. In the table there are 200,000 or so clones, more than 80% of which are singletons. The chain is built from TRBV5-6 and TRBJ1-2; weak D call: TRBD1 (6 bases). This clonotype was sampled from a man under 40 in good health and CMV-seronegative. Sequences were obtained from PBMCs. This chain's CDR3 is CASSLERGAGGYTF. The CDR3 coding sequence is TGTGCCAGCAGCCTAGAACGGGGGGCAGGAGGCTACACCTTC. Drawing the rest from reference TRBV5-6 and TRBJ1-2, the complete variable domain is DAGVTQSPTHLIKTRGQQVTLRCSPKSGHDTVSWYQQALGQGPQFIFQYYEEEERQRGNFPDRFSGHQFPNYSSELNVNALLLGDSALYLCASSLERGAGGYTFGSGTRLTVV.